A selection of T cell receptor beta chains follows, all from one sample in a study of control samples from healthy donors and cancer patients. Data came from immunoSEQ multiplex PCR; TCRdb stores just in-frame clones and leaves some out. Counted here are 400,000 to 450,000 clones, approximately 92% occurring once; the ten biggest clones make up 5% to 7%. Sequenced input: PBMCs. These receptors came from a man aged 35-49 years with head and neck cancer. Both conserved end residues are part of each CDR3. The D gene is left open where the match is weak. Clone size is shown for a subset of rows, as once, few, many or a class of expanded clone.

v_gene	d_gene	j_gene	abundance	CDR3aa	CDR3nt
TRBV28	NA	TRBJ2-7	NA	CASSLNIGEQYF	TGTGCCAGCAGTTTAAACATCGGCGAGCAGTACTTC
TRBV27	NA	TRBJ2-7	NA	CASFKVGRVGSYEQYF	TGTGCCAGCTTCAAAGTTGGCAGGGTTGGTTCCTACGAGCAGTACTTC
TRBV6-5	TRBD1	TRBJ1-2	once	CASSYSGQGASGYTF	TGTGCCAGCAGTTACTCCGGACAGGGTGCTAGTGGCTACACCTTC
TRBV5-1	NA	TRBJ2-5	NA	CASSLETVQETQYF	TGCGCCAGCAGCTTGGAGACAGTACAAGAGACCCAGTACTTC
TRBV19	NA	TRBJ1-5	NA	CASSIKPGSNQPQHF	TGTGCCAGTAGTATAAAGCCGGGGTCCAATCAGCCCCAGCATTTT
TRBV7-6	NA	TRBJ1-2	NA	CASSLDPGHGYGYTF	TGTGCCAGCAGCTTAGACCCGGGACACGGCTATGGCTACACCTTC
TRBV6-6	NA	TRBJ2-2	once	CASSYGTAGELFF	TGTGCCAGCAGTTACGGGACGGCCGGGGAGCTGTTTTTT
TRBV19	NA	TRBJ2-6	NA	CASSTLLTVNVLTF	TGTGCCAGTAGTACCCTGTTGACCGTCAACGTCCTGACTTTC
TRBV7-9	NA	TRBJ2-7	NA	CASSLAGRDYEQYF	TGTGCCAGCAGCTTAGCAGGCAGGGACTACGAGCAGTACTTC
TRBV2	NA	TRBJ2-5	NA	CATPWGETQYF	TGTGCCACCCCCTGGGGGGAGACCCAGTACTTC
TRBV19	NA	TRBJ1-2	once	CASSSLRRAGGYTF	TGTGCCAGTAGTAGCCTGAGGAGGGCTGGTGGCTACACCTTC
TRBV5-1	TRBD1	TRBJ2-6	NA	CASSTGTGRSGANVLTF	TGCGCCAGCAGCACCGGGACAGGGCGCTCTGGGGCCAACGTCCTGACTTTC
TRBV5-4	TRBD1	TRBJ1-3	NA	CASSSGQGGNTIYF	TGTGCCAGCAGCTCCGGACAGGGAGGAAACACCATATATTTT
TRBV5-1	NA	TRBJ2-1	NA	CASSTYEISGSEQFF	TGCGCCAGCAGCACTTATGAGATTTCAGGAAGTGAGCAGTTCTTC
TRBV5-1	NA	TRBJ2-2	NA	CASSSNGGTPNTGELFF	TGCGCCAGCAGCTCGAACGGCGGGACTCCGAACACCGGGGAGCTGTTTTTT
TRBV9	TRBD2	TRBJ2-1	NA	CASSPRQLAASYNEQFF	TGTGCCAGCAGCCCCCGCCAGCTAGCGGCCTCCTACAATGAGCAGTTCTTC
TRBV19	NA	TRBJ1-1	NA	CASSIQGLNTEAFF	TGTGCCAGTAGTATTCAGGGACTGAACACTGAAGCTTTCTTT
TRBV19	TRBD2	TRBJ2-7	once	CASSIEGTSGAYEQYF	TGTGCCAGTAGTATAGAGGGGACTAGCGGAGCCTACGAGCAGTACTTC
TRBV5-4	NA	TRBJ2-7	NA	CASSAGGGTYEQYF	TGTGCCAGCAGCGCAGGGGGAGGCACCTACGAGCAGTACTTC
TRBV5-4	TRBD1	TRBJ2-7	once	CASSYGTGTHEQYF	TGTGCCAGCAGTTACGGGACAGGGACCCACGAGCAGTACTTC
TRBV6-5	TRBD1	TRBJ2-7	NA	CASTRTGGTYEQYF	TGTGCCAGCACCCGTACAGGGGGCACTTACGAGCAGTACTTC
TRBV4-2	NA	TRBJ1-4	NA	CASSQDLIGTATNEKLFF	TGTGCCAGCAGCCAAGATTTGATAGGAACTGCAACTAATGAAAAACTGTTTTTT
TRBV27	TRBD2	TRBJ2-2	NA	CASRSGGAPGELFF	TGTGCCAGCAGAAGCGGGGGGGCCCCCGGGGAGCTGTTTTTT
TRBV7-9	NA	TRBJ2-7	many	CASSRTYDRLSYEQYF	TGTGCCAGCAGCCGGACCTATGACAGGTTGTCCTACGAGCAGTACTTC
TRBV10-3	NA	TRBJ1-6	once	CAISEYGGKNSPLHF	TGTGCCATCAGTGAGTACGGGGGTAAGAATTCACCCCTCCACTTT
TRBV2	TRBD1	TRBJ2-3	once	CASLQGAGTDTQYF	TGTGCCAGCCTTCAGGGGGCTGGGACAGATACGCAGTATTTT
TRBV5-6	NA	TRBJ1-1	NA	CASSPRAGRTEAFF	TGTGCCAGCAGCCCAAGAGCGGGACGGACTGAAGCTTTCTTT
TRBV5-1	NA	TRBJ1-2	few	CASSSGLEGGYTF	TGCGCCAGCAGCTCCGGACTGGAGGGGGGCTACACCTTC
TRBV10-3	NA	TRBJ1-2	NA	CAISEGRYGYTF	TGTGCCATCAGTGAGGGACGGTATGGCTACACCTTC
TRBV15	NA	TRBJ2-3	NA	CATSISTDTQYF	TGTGCCACCAGTATTAGCACAGATACGCAGTATTTT
TRBV19	NA	TRBJ2-1	NA	CASSSRHADEQFF	TGTGCCAGTAGTTCCCGACACGCCGATGAGCAGTTCTTC
TRBV29-1	NA	TRBJ1-1	NA	CSVEATDRVGTEAFF	TGCAGCGTTGAAGCCACGGACAGAGTGGGCACTGAAGCTTTCTTT
TRBV6-5	NA	TRBJ1-1	NA	CASSYSGGQADTEAFF	TGTGCCAGCAGTTACTCCGGGGGCCAGGCGGACACTGAAGCTTTCTTT
TRBV6-2/TRBV6-3	TRBD1	TRBJ2-3	NA	CASSYVRGSGTSTDTQYF	TGTGCCAGCAGTTACGTCAGGGGGAGCGGTACTAGCACAGATACGCAGTATTTT
TRBV9	NA	TRBJ2-5	NA	CASSVYVKETQYF	TGTGCCAGCAGCGTCTACGTCAAAGAGACCCAGTACTTC
TRBV11-2	TRBD1	TRBJ2-7	NA	CASSFGTGAYEQYF	TGTGCCAGCAGCTTTGGGACAGGGGCCTACGAGCAGTACTTC
TRBV30	NA	TRBJ1-1	NA	CAWRRTANTEAFF	TGTGCCTGGAGGAGAACAGCGAACACTGAAGCTTTCTTT
TRBV9	NA	TRBJ1-1	once	CASSVAAGLHTEAFF	TGTGCCAGCAGCGTAGCTGCGGGACTGCACACTGAAGCTTTCTTT
TRBV6-5	NA	TRBJ1-6	NA	CASSFSDSLGGSPLHF	TGTGCCAGCAGTTTCTCCGACAGCTTGGGGGGTTCACCCCTCCACTTT
TRBV10-3	TRBD2	TRBJ2-2	NA	CAITEGLAGAGELFF	TGTGCCATCACCGAAGGTCTAGCGGGAGCCGGGGAGCTGTTTTTT
TRBV5-1	NA	TRBJ2-3	NA	CASSPYGTVGEDTQYF	TGCGCCAGCAGCCCCTATGGGACCGTGGGAGAAGATACGCAGTATTTT
TRBV28	NA	TRBJ1-2	NA	CASRPPSTNYGYTF	TGTGCCAGCAGACCCCCCAGTACTAACTATGGCTACACCTTC
TRBV2	TRBD1	TRBJ1-5	NA	CASTWGTGHNQPQHF	TGTGCCAGCACGTGGGGGACAGGGCACAATCAGCCCCAGCATTTT